This is a list of T cell receptor beta chains from one sample in a study of CD8 T cells in ankylosing spondylitis. TCRdb used MiXCR to reprocess the 5' RACE reads, holding one entry per CDR3 protein. The sample lists fewer than 180,000 distinct CDR3 sequences, under 55% occurring once. The sample consisted of synovial fluid, either unsorted or a sorted T cell fraction (not recorded which). Receptors originate from a male donor with ankylosing spondylitis. Both conserved end residues are part of each CDR3. Each record gives: D gene, V gene, J gene, clone size, CDR3 DNA, CDR3 protein. The D gene is left open where the match is weak. Expanded clones are given a class, and other clones once, few, many or no size at all.

>.|TRBV12-3/TRBV12-4|TRBJ1-1|.
TGTGCCAGCAGCCACCCAACTTCTGATTATGAGAACACTGAAGCTTTCTTT
CASSHPTSDYENTEAFF
>TRBD2|TRBV4-3|TRBJ2-2|many
TGCGCCAGCAGCCAAGAATACCGCGGGGCGGGGGACACCGGGGAGCTGTTTTTT
CASSQEYRGAGDTGELFF
>.|TRBV30|TRBJ1-2|many
TGTGCCTGGAATGAACCCCCCGACTATGGCTACACCTTC
CAWNEPPDYGYTF
>.|TRBV29-1|TRBJ2-1|few
TGCAGCGTTGAAGGTCGCTCCTACAATGAGCAGTTCTTC
CSVEGRSYNEQFF
>TRBD1|TRBV12-3/TRBV12-4|TRBJ1-2|few
TGTGCCAGCGATGGGACAGGGGACGGCTACACCTTC
CASDGTGDGYTF
>.|TRBV9|TRBJ2-2|.
TGTGCCAGCAGCGTAGGTCAGTCAGGGGCACACACCGGGGAGCTGTTTTTT
CASSVGQSGAHTGELFF
>TRBD2|TRBV7-9|TRBJ2-7|.
TGTGCCAGCAGCTTACTTTCACGGGGGGGCACCCACGAGCAGTACTTC
CASSLLSRGGTHEQYF
>.|TRBV10-3|TRBJ2-1|.
TGTGCCATCAGTGAAGGGTTAGCCGATGAGCAGTTCTTC
CAISEGLADEQFF
>.|TRBV18|TRBJ1-2|.
TGTGCCAGCTCACCCCCCGAGGGGCTTATTCTTGGCTACACCTTC
CASSPPEGLILGYTF
>.|TRBV5-6|TRBJ1-1|few
TGTGCCAGCAGCTTGGTAGGATTGAACACTGAAGCTTTCTTT
CASSLVGLNTEAFF
>.|TRBV7-9|TRBJ1-5|few
TGTGCCAGCAGCCGTACAGGTTATAGCAATCAGCCCCAGCATTTT
CASSRTGYSNQPQHF
>.|TRBV29-1|TRBJ1-2|.
TGCAGCGTTGACCCGGGAGGAGGCTACACCTTC
CSVDPGGGYTF
>.|TRBV12-3/TRBV12-4|TRBJ2-1|.
TGTGCCAGCAGTTTGTGGGGGAGAACCTACAATGAGCAGTTCTTC
CASSLWGRTYNEQFF
>.|TRBV21-1|TRBJ2-1|.
TGTGCCAGCAGCAAAGCCCTGGGCAATGGTTGCGGGAGTTACGGGGAGCAGTTCTTC
CASSKALGNGCGSYGEQFF
>.|TRBV29-1|TRBJ1-2|.
TGCAGCGTTGAAGACCAGGCTAACTATGGCTACACCTTC
CSVEDQANYGYTF
>.|TRBV7-9|TRBJ2-2|many
TGTGCCAGCAGCTTAGCAGACGCGACGTCCGGGGAGCTGTTTTTT
CASSLADATSGELFF
>.|TRBV28|TRBJ2-7|.
TGTGCCAGCAGTTTAGTCGGGGGCTACGAGCAGTACTTC
CASSLVGGYEQYF
>.|TRBV12-3/TRBV12-4|TRBJ2-5|.
TGTGCCAGCAGATCCGGTCTCGGGACTCCGGAGACCCAGTACTTC
CASRSGLGTPETQYF
>TRBD2|TRBV19|TRBJ2-1|.
TGTGCCAGTAACGTTTTCGGGAGGGCTTGGAATGAGCAGTTCTTC
CASNVFGRAWNEQFF
>.|TRBV11-1|TRBJ2-7|.
TGTGCCAGCAGCTTAGCGCTCGGGACGAAATCCTACGAGCAGTACTTC
CASSLALGTKSYEQYF
>TRBD2|TRBV12-3/TRBV12-4|TRBJ2-2|few
TGTGCCAGCAGCTACCCAAGCGGGGGGAGATACCGGTGGGAGCTGTTTTTT
CASSYPSGGRYRWELFF
>TRBD1|TRBV4-3|TRBJ1-2|few
TGCGCCAGCAGCCAGAAGGACAGGGAGTATGGCTACACCTTC
CASSQKDREYGYTF
>TRBD1|TRBV5-4|TRBJ2-2|.
TGTGCCAGCAGCTTGAGTCATTGGAGTAACAGGGGGTACACCGGGGAGCTGTTTTTT
CASSLSHWSNRGYTGELFF
>.|TRBV9|TRBJ1-2|few
TGTGCCAGCAGCAACCAACCGGGTCCCTATGGCTACACCTTC
CASSNQPGPYGYTF
>TRBD2|TRBV27|TRBJ2-3|.
TGTGCCAGCAGTTTATTCGGGGGGGCTCCAGATACGCAGTATTTT
CASSLFGGAPDTQYF
>.|TRBV12-3/TRBV12-4|TRBJ1-6|few
TGTGCCAGCAGCGGAACAGGTTTCAATTCACCCCTCCACTTT
CASSGTGFNSPLHF
>.|TRBV12-3/TRBV12-4|TRBJ1-6|few
TGTGCCAGCAGTTTGGCAGAGGCCGGCGGGACCCTCCACTTT
CASSLAEAGGTLHF
>.|TRBV15|TRBJ2-1|once
TGTGCCACCAGCTTCACTAGTCACAATGAGCAGTTCTTC
CATSFTSHNEQFF
>.|TRBV7-9|TRBJ2-7|many
TGTGCCAGCAGCCCCCCTGGGTCCTACGAGCAGTACTTC
CASSPPGSYEQYF
>.|TRBV20-1|TRBJ2-7|many
TGCAGTGCTAGAGAGGGGGGCCGGGCCTACGAGCAGTACTTC
CSAREGGRAYEQYF
>TRBD1|TRBV7-3|TRBJ1-2|medium-sized
TGTGCCAGCAGCCTCCATGGGGGACAGGGGTTCGATGGCTACACCTTC
CASSLHGGQGFDGYTF
>.|TRBV11-2|TRBJ2-5|.
TGTGCCAGCAGCTTATGGCGGAAAGAGACCCAGTACTTC
CASSLWRKETQYF
>TRBD1|TRBV3-1|TRBJ2-7|once
TGTGCCAGCAGCCAAGTTCTGGACAGGGCCTACGAGCAGTACTTC
CASSQVLDRAYEQYF
>.|TRBV11-2|TRBJ2-7|.
TGTGCCAGCAGCTTAGGGCGGACGAGCCTCGGAGACGAGCAGTACTTC
CASSLGRTSLGDEQYF
>.|TRBV7-3|TRBJ2-5|many
TGTGCCAGCAGCGAGGGACAAGGAACAGAGACCCAGTACTTC
CASSEGQGTETQYF
>TRBD1|TRBV5-1|TRBJ1-1|.
TGCGCCAGCAGCTTGGATGAGGGGGCGCCCACTGAAGCTTTCTTT
CASSLDEGAPTEAFF
>.|TRBV6-2/TRBV6-3|TRBJ2-3|many
TGTGCCAGCAGGGATCTCGGCACAGATACGCAGTATTTT
CASRDLGTDTQYF
>TRBD1|TRBV4-3|TRBJ1-2|.
TGCGCCAGCAGCCAAGATCGCGTGGGACAGGCGTATGGCTACACCTTC
CASSQDRVGQAYGYTF
>.|TRBV20-1|TRBJ1-1|many
TGCAGTGCTAGAGATGTCATCCAGCAGGCTGACACTGAAGCTTTCTTT
CSARDVIQQADTEAFF
>.|TRBV21-1|TRBJ2-3|.
TGTGCCAGCAGCAAAGTGGGACAGGGGTTCTTAGATACGCAGTATTTT
CASSKVGQGFLDTQYF